This entry is about one T cell receptor (beta chain). Its specificity is unknown. The germline V and J ends were trimmed by 1 base and 8 bases, with 6 bases remaining between them. Germline CDR1 and CDR2: SEHNR and FQNEAQ (reference sequence). This CDR3 is 13 amino acids long. The data belong to a study of T cell responses to AZD1222 COVID-19 vaccine. Produced via immunoSEQ multiplex PCR; TCRdb's table is partial and in-frame only. The profile shows roughly 150,000 clones, around 88% of them singletons. Whole-study findings and limits: Close to half of spike-specific TCRs reportedly recognize unmutated variant regions. Clonal diversity was possibly underestimated, and the donors were mostly white British, with more females. A rise in Spike-specific TCR breadth and depth followed two AZD1222 doses.

The TCR comes from an adult in good health. The starting material was peripheral blood, obtained on day 0 of AZD1222 vaccination. The chain carries TRBV7-9 and TRBJ1-6; D remains ambiguous. The chain's CDR3 is CASSLGRDSPLHF. The CDR3 DNA is TGTGCCAGCAGCTTAGGAAGGGATTCACCCCTCCACTTT.